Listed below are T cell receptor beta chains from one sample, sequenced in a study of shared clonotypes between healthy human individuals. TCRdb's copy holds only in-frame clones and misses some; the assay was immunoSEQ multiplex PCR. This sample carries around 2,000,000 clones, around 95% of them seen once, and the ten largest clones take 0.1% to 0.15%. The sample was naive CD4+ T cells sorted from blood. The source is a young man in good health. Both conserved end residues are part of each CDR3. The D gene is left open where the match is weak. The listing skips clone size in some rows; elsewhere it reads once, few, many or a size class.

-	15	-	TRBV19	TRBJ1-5	TGTGCCAGTAGTATCGACAGTGCCCTGGGACAGCCCCAGCATTTT	CASSIDSALGQPQHF
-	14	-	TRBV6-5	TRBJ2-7	TGTGCCAGCAGCCCCTACAAGGGAGCCTACGAGCAGTACTTC	CASSPYKGAYEQYF
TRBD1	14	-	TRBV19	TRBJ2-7	TGTGCCAGTAGAAACGCCGGGACAGCATACGAGCAGTACTTC	CASRNAGTAYEQYF
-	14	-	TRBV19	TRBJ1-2	TGTGCCAGTAGGCCCGTGGGCACCTCCTATGGCTACACCTTC	CASRPVGTSYGYTF
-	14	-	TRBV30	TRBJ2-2	TGTGCCTGGAGTGTCTCCGTGGGAGCCGGGGAGCTGTTTTTT	CAWSVSVGAGELFF
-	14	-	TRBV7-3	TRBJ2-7	TGTGCCAGCAGCCCCGGGGGCAACTCCTACGAGCAGTACTTC	CASSPGGNSYEQYF
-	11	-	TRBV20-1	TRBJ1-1	TGCAGTGCTAGAAGTGTTCCTGAAGCTTTCTTT	CSARSVPEAFF
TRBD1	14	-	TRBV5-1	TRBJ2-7	TGCGCCAGCAGCCCCAGGACAGGGGACTACGAGCAGTACTTC	CASSPRTGDYEQYF
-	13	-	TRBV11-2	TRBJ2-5	TGTGCCAGCAGCCTTGGACAGCAAGAGACCCAGTACTTC	CASSLGQQETQYF
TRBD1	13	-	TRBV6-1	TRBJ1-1	TGTGCCAGCAGGCAGGGGGCGGACACTGAAGCTTTCTTT	CASRQGADTEAFF
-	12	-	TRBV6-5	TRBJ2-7	TGTGCCAGCAGTTACGGAGGGCGCGAGCAGTACTTC	CASSYGGREQYF
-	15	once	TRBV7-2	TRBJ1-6	TGTGCCAGCAGCTTAGAAACAGGAACTAATTCACCCCTCCACTTT	CASSLETGTNSPLHF
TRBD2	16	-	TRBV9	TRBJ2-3	TGTGCCAGCAGCGTAGGGGAGGGTCTACGAACAGATACGCAGTATTTT	CASSVGEGLRTDTQYF
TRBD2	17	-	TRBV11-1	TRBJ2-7	TGTGCCAGCAGCTTGGGGCGGGGGTCCCGTCAAACCTACGAGCAGTACTTC	CASSLGRGSRQTYEQYF
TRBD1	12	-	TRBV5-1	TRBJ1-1	TGCGCCAGCAGCGGACAGGGTTTTGAAGCTTTCTTT	CASSGQGFEAFF
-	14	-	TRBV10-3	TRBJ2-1	TGTGCCATCAGTGAAATAGCGGCAACCAATGAGCAGTTCTTC	CAISEIAATNEQFF
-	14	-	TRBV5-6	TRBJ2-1	TGTGCCAGCAGCTTAACAAATGGGGGTAATGAGCAGTTCTTC	CASSLTNGGNEQFF
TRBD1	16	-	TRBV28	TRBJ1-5	TGTGCCAGCACCTTTGGAGGGGGCGGCTACAATCAGCCCCAGCATTTT	CASTFGGGGYNQPQHF
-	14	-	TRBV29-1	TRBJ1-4	TGCAGCGTCGCGGGGGGTTCAACTAATGAAAAACTGTTTTTT	CSVAGGSTNEKLFF
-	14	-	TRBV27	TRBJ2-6	TGTGCCAGCAGTCTCAGTGCTGGGGCCAACGTCCTGACTTTC	CASSLSAGANVLTF
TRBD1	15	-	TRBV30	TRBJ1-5	TGTGCCTGGAGTATCGGACAGGGAGGCAATCAGCCCCAGCATTTT	CAWSIGQGGNQPQHF
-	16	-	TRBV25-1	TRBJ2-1	TGTGCCAGCAGTGACGTTGCACTATCCTCCTACAATGAGCAGTTCTTC	CASSDVALSSYNEQFF
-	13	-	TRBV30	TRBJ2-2	TGTGCCTGGACAGGCACGGGCACCGGGGAGCTGTTTTTT	CAWTGTGTGELFF
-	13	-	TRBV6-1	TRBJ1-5	TGTGCCAGCAGTGAAGGGCTGGGTCCACCCCAGCATTTT	CASSEGLGPPQHF
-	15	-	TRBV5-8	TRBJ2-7	TGTGCCAGCAGTCACGTCGCCGGGCAGGTCGGCGAGCAGTACTTC	CASSHVAGQVGEQYF
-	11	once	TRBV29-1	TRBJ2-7	TGCAGCGTTGTCGGACTTGTCGAGCAGTACTTC	CSVVGLVEQYF
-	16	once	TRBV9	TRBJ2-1	TGTGCCAGCAGCCCTACCCTGACTAGATCTATCGCTGAGCAGTTCTTC	CASSPTLTRSIAEQFF
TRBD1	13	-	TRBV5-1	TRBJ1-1	TGCGCCAGCGCCGGGACAGGGAACACTGAAGCTTTCTTT	CASAGTGNTEAFF
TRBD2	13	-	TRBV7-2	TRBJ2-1	TGTGCCAGCAGCTTACAAGCGGGAAGTGAGCAGTTCTTC	CASSLQAGSEQFF
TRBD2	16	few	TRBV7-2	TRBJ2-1	TGTGCCAGCAGCACCCCGGGACTAGCGGGGGGCAATGAGCAGTTCTTC	CASSTPGLAGGNEQFF
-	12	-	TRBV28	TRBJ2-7	TGTGCCAGCGTCGGGGGGCCCTACGAGCAGTACTTC	CASVGGPYEQYF
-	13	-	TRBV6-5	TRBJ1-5	TGTGCCAGCAGTCGACGGTACAATCAGCCCCAGCATTTT	CASSRRYNQPQHF
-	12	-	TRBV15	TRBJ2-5	TGTGCCACCAGCAGAGGCTTTGAGACCCAGTACTTC	CATSRGFETQYF
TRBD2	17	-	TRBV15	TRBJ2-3	TGTGCCACCAGCAGACCCCGTAGCGGGGGGGCCACAGATACGCAGTATTTT	CATSRPRSGGATDTQYF
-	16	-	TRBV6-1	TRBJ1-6	TGTGCCAGCAGTGCGCACAGTAGCTCCTATAATTCACCCCTCCACTTT	CASSAHSSSYNSPLHF
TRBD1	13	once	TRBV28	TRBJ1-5	TGTGCCAGCCGACAGGGGAACAATCAGCCCCAGCATTTT	CASRQGNNQPQHF
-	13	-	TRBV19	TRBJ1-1	TGTGCCAGTAGTATAAATTGGGATACTGAAGCTTTCTTT	CASSINWDTEAFF
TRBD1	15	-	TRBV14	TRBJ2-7	TGTGCCAGCAGCCAATTTCGGACAGGGCTTGGCGAGCAGTACTTC	CASSQFRTGLGEQYF
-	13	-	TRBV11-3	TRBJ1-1	TGTGCCAGCAGCTTAACCCGGAGCACTGAAGCTTTCTTT	CASSLTRSTEAFF
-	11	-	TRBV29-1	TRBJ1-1	TGCAGCGTTGTTGAGAACACTGAAGCTTTCTTT	CSVVENTEAFF
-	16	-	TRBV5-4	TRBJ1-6	TGTGCCAGCAGCGGGAGGGCTGGGGGGCCAAGTTCACCCCTCCACTTT	CASSGRAGGPSSPLHF
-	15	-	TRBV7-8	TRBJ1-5	TGTGCCAGCAGCCGGGGGACTGATAGCAATCAGCCCCAGCATTTT	CASSRGTDSNQPQHF
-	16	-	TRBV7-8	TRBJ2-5	TGTGCCAGCCTCCCCGGCGGGGTGGGGGTCCAAGAGACCCAGTACTTC	CASLPGGVGVQETQYF
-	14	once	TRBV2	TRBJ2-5	TGTGCCAGCAGTGAAATCGTAACATTAGGGACCCAGTACTTC	CASSEIVTLGTQYF
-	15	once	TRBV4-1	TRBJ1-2	TGCGCCAGCAGCCAACCTTTGGTGGCCCGCTATGGCTACACCTTC	CASSQPLVARYGYTF
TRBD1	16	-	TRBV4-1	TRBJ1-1	TGCGCCAGCAGCCAAGGGACAGGGTGGGGGAACACTGAAGCTTTCTTT	CASSQGTGWGNTEAFF
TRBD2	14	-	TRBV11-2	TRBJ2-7	TGTGCCAGCAGCTTTGAGACTAGCGGGAGCGAGCAGTACTTC	CASSFETSGSEQYF
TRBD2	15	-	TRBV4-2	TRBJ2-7	TGTGCCAGCAGCCAAGCTAGCGGGGGTACCTACGAGCAGTACTTC	CASSQASGGTYEQYF
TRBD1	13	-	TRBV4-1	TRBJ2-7	TGCGCCAGCAGCCATGGCGACAGGGGCGAGCAGTACTTC	CASSHGDRGEQYF
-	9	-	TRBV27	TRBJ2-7	TGTGCCAGCCAGGGGATCCAGTACTTC	CASQGIQYF
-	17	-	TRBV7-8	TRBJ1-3	TGTGCCAGCAGCTTAGCCTCAAGGCAGGCCTCTGGAAACACCATATATTTT	CASSLASRQASGNTIYF
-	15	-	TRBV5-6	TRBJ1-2	TGTGCCAGCAGCACCCTAGGGGGATCAAACTATGGCTACACCTTC	CASSTLGGSNYGYTF
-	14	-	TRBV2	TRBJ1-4	TGTGCCAGCGGGAGGCCCCCAACTAATGAAAAACTGTTTTTT	CASGRPPTNEKLFF